This entry describes one T cell receptor (beta chain). Roughly 10 milliliters of peripheral blood were collected from each participant. The PCR template was genomic DNA. A primer set of 30 forward and 13 reverse primers amplified the CDR3. TCRdb re-analysed the multiplex PCR reads in MiXCR, keeping a single row per CDR3 protein. The sample lists approximately 260,000 distinct CDR3 sequences, approximately 45% occurring once. V lost 4 bases, J lost 5 bases, and 5 bases stayed unmatched. Germline V gene lookup returns CDR1 SGHDT and CDR2 YYEEEE. CDR3 length: 14 residues. The entry originates in a study of type 1 and type 2 diabetes patients.

The V and J genes are TRBV5-6 and TRBJ2-2, with 7 bases identical to TRBD1. The specimen was peripheral blood mononuclear cells (PBMCs). The sequence was collected from a man aged 18 to 35 with type 2 diabetes. The CDR3 bases are TGTGCCAGCAGCCATACAGGGGTAACCGGGGAGCTGTTTTTT. Translating it yields CASSHTGVTGELFF.